This T cell receptor beta chain was recorded in a study of T cell clonality in common variable immunodeficiency (dated by TCRdb to between 2015 and 2017). Equivalent amounts of genomic DNA from CVID and control samples were used as sequencing input. For every sample, a 60 bp segment covering the rearranged TCRbeta CDR3 region was amplified and then sequenced. The immunoSEQ assay, a bias-corrected multiplex PCR combined with high-throughput sequencing, was used for TCRbeta amplification. In the authors' own workflow: Each unique nucleotide sequence was treated as a clone and annotated with V, D and J genes, copy number and frequency. Sequences were labeled productive if in frame, and non-productive if out of frame or containing stop codons. As previously described, clonality was computed from Shannon's entropy. The predicted amino acid sequences of productive clones were used to derive mean CDR3 Kyte-Doolittle hydropathy. The R hclust function was used to hierarchically cluster scaled V gene usage with Manhattan distance and complete linkage. Sharing of clones by CDR3 amino acid sequence was evaluated through resampling of 12 repertoires per group over 100 rounds. The repertoires were screened for 65 to 75 published EBV-specific TCRbeta sequences and approximately 240 published CMV-specific TCRbeta sequences. Analysis left out two CVID samples that produced under 10,000 sequences, so 45 or so CVID repertoires remained. TCRdb retrieved this table from immuneACCESS and kept in-frame rearrangements only. Not all clones are present; in checked studies, unresolved V genes account for under half, and no reason is known for the remainder. V, J and clone size were drawn from that table, and D and trimming were deduced from the DNA. The sample features about 59,000 clones, and none is a singleton. Jointly, the top ten make up roughly 0.83% of the sample.

The germline V gene encodes CDR1 MDHEN and CDR2 SYDVKM. From cysteine to phenylalanine, the CDR3 is 17 amino acids long. Part of the CDR3 DNA is given, 42 bases translated from base 1. For this chain, trimming is 6 bases at the V end and 5 bases at the J end, and the number of junction bases without a gene match is 16. This clone has ten or more counts. This clone's antigen is unknown. The read ends 3 residues shy of where the CDR3 ends; the end is completed using the germline J gene. Predominantly Caucasian heritage was noted among both the CVID patients and the healthy controls. Heparinized peripheral whole blood samples of about 4.5 to 8.5 ml were obtained from each donor. Genomic DNA from adults with common variable immune deficiency (CVID) and from healthy adult controls was used for sequencing of TCRbeta CDR3 repertoires. The control group comprised 22 healthy adult volunteers, roughly twelve female and about ten male, aged about 23 to 66 years with a mean age of roughly 35. Diluted blood was density-centrifuged over Hypaque 1077 or Ficoll-Paque to isolate peripheral blood mononuclear cells. Genomic DNA was obtained from unsorted mononuclear cells through either Qiagen column purification or a centrifugation-based method.

The full study reports these points: TCRbeta clonality was higher in CVID subjects than in healthy controls (t-test p = 0.018), and the increase was most characteristic of about a third of subjects. Fewer TCRbeta clones were shared among CVID subjects than among healthy controls (p < 0.0001). Fewer deletions and N-nucleotide insertions were reportedly observed in CVID TCRbeta sequences, and highly modified clones with 13 or more V deletions were reportedly absent from CVID TCRbeta sequences. Although equal DNA input was used, an average of about 80,000 unique sequences per sample was obtained for controls, compared with about 29,000 for CVID samples. According to the authors, figuring out what caused the increased clonality in CVID would require sequencing the repertoires of T cell subpopulations. Correlations of repertoire features with clinical complications were constrained by heterogeneity among patients within the CVID cohort.

This clonotype was sampled from a person between 18 and 75 years old in good health. Sample: peripheral blood mononuclear cells. The rearrangement joined TRBV28 to TRBJ2-7; 10 middle bases align to TRBD2. The CDR3 region reads CASRLASGSVETHEQYF. The sequenced part of the CDR3 DNA is TGTGCCAGCAGGTTGGCTAGCGGGAGTGTAGAAACCCACGAG. Extended through the reference TRBV28 and TRBJ2-7 proteins, this CDR3 yields the full variable domain: DVKVTQSSRYLVKRTGEKVFLECVQDMDHENMFWYRQDPGLGLRLIYFSYDVKMKEKGDIPEGYSVSREKKERFSLILESASTNQTSMYLCASRLASGSVETHEQYFGPGTRLTVT.